This T cell receptor beta chain was recorded in a study of cytomegalovirus exposure and HLA in healthy donors. Looked up from germline, CDR1 is MNHEY and CDR2 is SMNVEV (reference sequence). The CDR3 extends over 15 amino acids. It was with 60 Vbeta and 13 Jbeta primers that the PCR ran. The repertoire was sequenced with immunoSEQ multiplex PCR; TCRdb's copy has only in-frame clones and lacks some. This table holds roughly 160,000 clones, about four fifths found once. Details on this clone: At one of its ends the junction is not consistent with the germline gene, which may arise from a read error.

V usage is TRBV27 and J usage is TRBJ2-6; a weak D match, TRBD1 (5 bases). The sequenced material came from PBMCs. The sequence derives from a male donor in good health and CMV-seropositive. DNA for the CDR3: TGTGCCAGCAGTAAATACCTCTCTGGGGCCAACGGCCTGACTTTC. This translates into CASSKYLSGANGLTF.